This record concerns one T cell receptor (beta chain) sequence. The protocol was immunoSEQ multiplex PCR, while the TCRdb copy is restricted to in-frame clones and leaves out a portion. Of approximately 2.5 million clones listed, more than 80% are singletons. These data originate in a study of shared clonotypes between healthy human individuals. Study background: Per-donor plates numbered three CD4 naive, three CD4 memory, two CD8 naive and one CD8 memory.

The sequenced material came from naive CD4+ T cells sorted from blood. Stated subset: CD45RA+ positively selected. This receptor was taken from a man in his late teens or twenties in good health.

The CDR3 is CASSRPGTVAYNEQFF. CDR3 in DNA: TGTGCCAGCAGCCGACCCGGGACAGTAGCCTACAATGAGCAGTTCTTC. The chain recombines TRBV14 with TRBJ2-1, with 7 bases fitting TRBD1. Trimming took 4 bases from V and 2 from J; bases not matched to a gene: 8. CDR3 size: 16 residues. Germline values: CDR1 SGHDN, CDR2 FVKESK.